This entry features one TCR beta chain sequence. Its target is not known. The record originates from a study of T-cell reconstitution after alpha-beta-depleted transplantation in children. Overall study results and limits: From surviving recipient T cells and thymic progenitors came the high day-60 TCRbeta diversity observed in some patients. Expanded graft clones, several hundred of them, were reportedly the source of alpha-beta T cells about two months after transplant.

For TCRbeta, the library was prepared with unique molecular identifiers. MiXCR was run by TCRdb on the PCR reads, yielding one entry per CDR3 protein. The sample has roughly 790,000 distinct CDR3 sequences, approximately 15% seen once. Germline-derived CDR1 and CDR2 are MNHEY and SVGAGI. The CDR3 totals 12 residues. V was cut by 3 bases and J by 9 bases, with 9 bases left in between. The receptor's source is a male patient between 10 and 17 years old who had a stem cell transplant for acute lymphoblastic leukemia, so the T cells may come from the graft donor. The source was PBMCs, mostly from graft donor cells, collected 360 days after TCRalphabeta/CD19-depleted stem cell transplant. The chain has TRBV6-5 and TRBJ2-1; D tentatively reads TRBD1 or TRBD2 (5 bases each). The CDR3 DNA sequence: TGTGCCAGCAGTTATTTGAGGGGTGAGCAGTTCTTC. Encoded protein: CASSYLRGEQFF.